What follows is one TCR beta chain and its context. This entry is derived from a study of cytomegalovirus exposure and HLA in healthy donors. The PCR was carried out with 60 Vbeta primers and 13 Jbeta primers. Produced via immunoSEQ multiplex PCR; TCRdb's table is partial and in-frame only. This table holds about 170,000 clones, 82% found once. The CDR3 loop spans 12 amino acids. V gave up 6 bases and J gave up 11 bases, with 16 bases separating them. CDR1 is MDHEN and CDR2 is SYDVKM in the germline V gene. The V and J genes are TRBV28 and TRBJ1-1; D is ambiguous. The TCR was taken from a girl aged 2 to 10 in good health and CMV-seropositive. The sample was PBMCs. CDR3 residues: CASSSGPRRAFF. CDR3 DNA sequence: TGTGCCAGCAGCTCCGGGCCGAGGAGGGCTTTCTTT.